This T cell receptor beta chain derives from a study of graft-versus-host responses after intestinal transplantation. The data were produced by immunoSEQ multiplex PCR, yet TCRdb's version contains in-frame clones alone and is incomplete. Seen here are roughly 120,000 clones, about nine tenths observed once, and the top ten hold under 0.2%. As concerns this clone: As yet, its antigen is unknown.

General observations from the study: Marrow from the recipient contained GvH clones, some of which had appeared first in ileum or blood.

The CDR3 is made up of 15 amino acids. The germline V gene encodes CDR1 LNHDA and CDR2 SQIVND (reference sequence). V lost 5 bases and J lost 3; bases outside the gene matches: 8. The source was unstimulated CD4+ T cells sorted from spleen or lymph node cells, collected before intestinal transplant. The J gene is TRBJ2-3, the V gene TRBV19; 7 nucleotides align to TRBD1. The sequence came from a human donor who received an intestinal transplant. The CDR3 spells CASSLTGVRTDTQYF. The CDR3 bases are TGTGCCAGTAGTCTTACAGGGGTTAGGACAGATACGCAGTATTTT. Based on the CDR3 plus reference TRBV19 and TRBJ2-3, the full variable domain is DGGITQSPKYLFRKEGQNVTLSCEQNLNHDAMYWYRQDPGQGLRLIYYSQIVNDFQKGDIAEGYSVSREKKESFPLTVTSAQKNPTAFYLCASSLTGVRTDTQYFGPGTRLTVL.